The entry below gives a single T cell receptor beta chain sequence along with its context. These data come from a study of blood T cell repertoires in COVID-19. This table comes from immunoSEQ multiplex PCR, and its TCRdb copy is limited to in-frame clones, with some not included. The sample carries 90,000 to 100,000 clones, 70% to 90% recorded once. The CDR3 spans 15 residues. The germline V and J ends were trimmed by 4 bases and 10 bases, with 20 bases remaining between them. Germline V gene data show CDR1 as SGHTA and CDR2 as FQGNSA. Sequencing was carried out using peripheral blood. The clonotype originates from a man in his fifties with COVID-19, enrolled during active disease. The chain is built from TRBV7-2 and TRBJ1-5; a possible D gene is TRBD1 (6 bases). The CDR3 protein is CASSSQQGPLSPQHF. The CDR3 coding sequence is TGTGCCAGCAGCTCCCAACAGGGCCCCTTAAGCCCCCAGCATTTT.